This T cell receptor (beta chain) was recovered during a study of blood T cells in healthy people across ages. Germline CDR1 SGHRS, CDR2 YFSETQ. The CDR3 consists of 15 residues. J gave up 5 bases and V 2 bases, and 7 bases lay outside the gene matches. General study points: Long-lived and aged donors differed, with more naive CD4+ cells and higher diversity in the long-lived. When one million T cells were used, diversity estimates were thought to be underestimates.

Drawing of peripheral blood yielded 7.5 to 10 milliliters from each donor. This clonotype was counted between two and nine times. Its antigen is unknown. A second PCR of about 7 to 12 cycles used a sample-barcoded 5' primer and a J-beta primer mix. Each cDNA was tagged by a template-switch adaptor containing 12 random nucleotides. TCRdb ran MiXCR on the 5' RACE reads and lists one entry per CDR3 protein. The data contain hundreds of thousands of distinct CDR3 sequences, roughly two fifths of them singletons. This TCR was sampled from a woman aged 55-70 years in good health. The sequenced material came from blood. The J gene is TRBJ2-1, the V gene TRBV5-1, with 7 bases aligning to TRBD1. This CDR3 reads CASSFRDSTHNEQFF. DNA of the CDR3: TGCGCCAGCAGCTTCCGGGACAGTACCCACAATGAGCAGTTCTTC.